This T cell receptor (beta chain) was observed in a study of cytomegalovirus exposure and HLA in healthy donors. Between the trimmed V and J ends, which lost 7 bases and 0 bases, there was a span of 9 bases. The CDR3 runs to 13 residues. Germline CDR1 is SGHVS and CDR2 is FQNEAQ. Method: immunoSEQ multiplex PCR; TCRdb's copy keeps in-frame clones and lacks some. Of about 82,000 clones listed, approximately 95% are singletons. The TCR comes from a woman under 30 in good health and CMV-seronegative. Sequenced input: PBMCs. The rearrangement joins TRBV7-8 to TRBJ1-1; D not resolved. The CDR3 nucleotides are TGTGCCAGCACCGGGGATGTGAACACTGAAGCTTTCTTT. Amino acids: CASTGDVNTEAFF. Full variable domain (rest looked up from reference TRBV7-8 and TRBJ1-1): GAGVSQSPRYKVAKRGQDVALRCDPISGHVSLFWYQQALGQGPEFLTYFQNEAQLDKSGLPSDRFFAERPEGSVSTLKIQRTQQEDSAVYLCASTGDVNTEAFFGQGTRLTVV.